Listed below are T cell receptor beta chains from one sample, sequenced in a study of control samples from healthy donors and cancer patients. Libraries were prepared by immunoSEQ multiplex PCR; TCRdb keeps only in-frame clonotypes and omits some of them. Of about 100,000 clones listed, under 95% are singletons. The specimen sequenced was blood. The receptor source for this set is a woman under 30 in good health. CDR3s include the opening cysteine and the closing phenylalanine or tryptophan. The D gene is left open where the match is weak. Expanded clones get a size class; other rows say once, few or many, or leave the size out.

d_gene	abundance	v_gene	j_gene	CDR3aa	CDR3nt
NA	NA	TRBV24-1	TRBJ2-7	CATSAGIGYEQYF	TGTGCCACCAGTGCAGGGATTGGTTACGAGCAGTACTTC
NA	NA	TRBV27	TRBJ2-5	CASSVGHRETQYF	TGTGCCAGCTCGGTTGGCCATAGGGAGACCCAGTACTTC
NA	NA	TRBV5-3	TRBJ1-3	CARSGPQVISGNTIYF	TGTGCCAGAAGCGGGCCCCAGGTGATCTCTGGAAACACCATATATTTT
NA	NA	TRBV18	TRBJ1-2	CASRSIALYGYTF	TGTGCCAGCCGTTCCATTGCCCTTTATGGCTACACCTTC
NA	NA	TRBV11-2	TRBJ2-1	CASSLELGRQFF	TGTGCCAGCAGCTTAGAACTGGGACGGCAGTTCTTC
NA	NA	TRBV19	TRBJ1-1	CASSPPGYTEAFF	TGTGCCAGTAGCCCGCCTGGGTACACTGAAGCTTTCTTT
NA	NA	TRBV28	TRBJ2-5	CASRGTARETQYF	TGTGCCAGCCGCGGGACAGCCCGCGAGACCCAGTACTTC
NA	NA	TRBV27	TRBJ2-3	CASSLYFRSTDTQYF	TGTGCCAGCAGTTTATACTTTAGGAGCACAGATACGCAGTATTTT
TRBD1	NA	TRBV14	TRBJ2-7	CASSQDVDRTPYEQYF	TGTGCCAGCAGCCAAGACGTGGACAGGACCCCCTACGAGCAGTACTTC
NA	NA	TRBV29-1	TRBJ2-7	CSVVGRAGYEQYF	TGCAGCGTTGTGGGGCGGGCCGGCTACGAGCAGTACTTC
TRBD1	NA	TRBV19	TRBJ1-6	CASKQGANSPLHF	TGTGCCAGTAAACAGGGGGCCAATTCACCCCTCCACTTT
NA	NA	TRBV18	TRBJ1-6	CASSPLTGGNSPLHF	TGTGCCAGCTCACCACTGACAGGTGGCAATTCACCCCTCCACTTT
TRBD2	NA	TRBV24-1	TRBJ2-5	CATSDTGTSGKKETQYF	TGTGCCACCAGTGATACAGGGACTAGCGGGAAAAAAGAGACCCAGTACTTC
TRBD1	NA	TRBV13	TRBJ1-2	CASSQTGRGYTF	TGTGCCAGCAGCCAGACAGGGAGGGGCTACACCTTC
NA	NA	TRBV5-1	TRBJ2-3	CASRTSSGTDTQYF	TGCGCCAGCAGGACGTCTTCGGGCACAGATACGCAGTATTTT
NA	NA	TRBV7-8	TRBJ1-2	CASRKDVDGYTF	TGTGCCAGCAGAAAGGACGTCGATGGCTACACCTTC
NA	NA	TRBV28	TRBJ1-4	CASSLAGRGEKLFF	TGTGCCAGCAGTTTAGCGGGGAGGGGTGAAAAACTGTTTTTT
TRBD1	NA	TRBV13	TRBJ1-5	CASSSTGGWGNQPQHF	TGTGCCAGCAGCTCGACAGGGGGCTGGGGCAATCAGCCCCAGCATTTT
NA	NA	TRBV20-1	TRBJ1-1	CSAHRGTEAFF	TGCAGTGCTCATAGGGGCACTGAAGCTTTCTTT
NA	NA	TRBV6-5	TRBJ1-1	CASSAGAEAFF	TGTGCCAGTTCGGCGGGGGCTGAAGCTTTCTTT
NA	NA	TRBV10-3	TRBJ1-6	CAISEEGWNSPLHF	TGTGCCATCAGTGAGGAGGGGTGGAATTCACCCCTCCACTTT
NA	once	TRBV5-6	TRBJ1-1	CASSLRQQQAFF	TGTGCCAGCAGCTTGCGGCAGCAACAAGCTTTCTTT
NA	NA	TRBV5-6	TRBJ2-5	CASSPRLGGQETQYF	TGTGCCAGCAGCCCCCGACTGGGGGGCCAAGAGACCCAGTACTTC
NA	NA	TRBV7-8	TRBJ2-6	CASSPRWANVLTF	TGTGCCAGCAGCCCGAGGTGGGCCAACGTCCTGACTTTC
NA	NA	TRBV2	TRBJ1-2	CASSELPGSFYGYTF	TGTGCCAGCAGTGAACTGCCCGGCAGCTTCTATGGCTACACCTTC
TRBD2	NA	TRBV7-3	TRBJ2-3	CASSPGGAGTDTQYF	TGTGCCAGCAGCCCGGGGGGAGCCGGCACAGATACGCAGTATTTT
NA	NA	TRBV19	TRBJ2-1	CASSIGQASSYNEQFF	TGTGCCAGTAGTATAGGACAGGCCAGCTCCTACAATGAGCAGTTCTTC
NA	NA	TRBV25-1	TRBJ1-4	CASSERRAGTNEKLFF	TGTGCCAGCAGTGAACGAAGGGCGGGGACTAATGAAAAACTGTTTTTT
NA	NA	TRBV5-4	TRBJ2-2	CASSLDRSTGELFF	TGTGCCAGCAGCCTGGACCGATCCACCGGGGAGCTGTTTTTT
NA	NA	TRBV10-3	TRBJ1-6	CAISEDSYNSPLHF	TGTGCCATCAGTGAGGACAGCTATAATTCACCCCTCCACTTT
TRBD2	NA	TRBV4-2	TRBJ2-7	CASSQTSGNYEQYF	TGTGCCAGCAGCCAAACTAGCGGAAACTACGAGCAGTACTTC
NA	NA	TRBV7-2	TRBJ2-2	CASSLVGGNTGELFF	TGTGCCAGCAGCTTAGTGGGGGGGAACACCGGGGAGCTGTTTTTT
NA	NA	TRBV12-5	TRBJ2-7	CASGLSLARALSYEQYF	TGTGCTAGTGGTTTGTCGCTGGCCAGGGCCCTCTCCTACGAGCAGTACTTC
NA	NA	TRBV7-8	TRBJ2-5	CASSRTSAQETQYF	TGTGCCAGCAGCCGGACATCCGCTCAAGAGACCCAGTACTTC
NA	NA	TRBV13	TRBJ1-4	CASSLRGPNEKLFF	TGTGCCAGCAGCTTACGGGGACCTAATGAAAAACTGTTTTTT
TRBD2	NA	TRBV6-2/TRBV6-3	TRBJ2-1	CASSLHRGAGSGNEQFF	TGTGCCAGCAGTTTACATCGGGGAGCGGGATCAGGGAATGAGCAGTTCTTC
NA	NA	TRBV4-1	TRBJ1-5	CASSQEGVEARQPQHF	TGCGCCAGCAGCCAAGAAGGGGTCGAAGCAAGGCAGCCCCAGCATTTT
TRBD1	NA	TRBV19	TRBJ1-5	CASSFDQGASNQPQHF	TGTGCCAGTAGTTTCGACCAGGGGGCAAGCAATCAGCCCCAGCATTTT
NA	NA	TRBV30	TRBJ2-1	CAWRIYSCRQRPSYNEQFF	TGTGCCTGGAGAATTTACTCGTGCCGACAGCGACCATCTTACAATGAGCAGTTCTTC
NA	NA	TRBV19	TRBJ2-2	CASSRTTKNTGELFF	TGTGCCAGTAGTAGAACTACAAAGAACACCGGGGAGCTGTTTTTT
NA	NA	TRBV15	TRBJ2-7	CATSRDRDRPYEQYF	TGTGCCACCAGCCGGGATAGGGACCGCCCCTACGAGCAGTACTTC
TRBD2	NA	TRBV6-2/TRBV6-3	TRBJ2-3	CASSYPGGTDTQYF	TGTGCCAGCAGTTATCCGGGGGGGACAGATACGCAGTATTTT
NA	NA	TRBV11-3	TRBJ2-7	CASSPRGTGNYEQYF	TGTGCCAGCAGCCCCCGGGGCACTGGTAACTACGAGCAGTACTTC
NA	NA	TRBV5-4	TRBJ2-3	CASSLSTATDTQYF	TGTGCCAGCAGCTTGAGTACCGCCACAGATACGCAGTATTTT
NA	NA	TRBV5-1	TRBJ2-5	CASSSSPRETQYF	TGCGCCAGCAGCTCGTCCCCCAGAGAGACCCAGTACTTC
NA	NA	TRBV9	TRBJ2-3	CASSPLARDTDTQYF	TGTGCCAGCAGTCCCCTGGCGCGGGATACAGATACGCAGTATTTT
NA	NA	TRBV6-5	TRBJ2-7	CASSYGDPGYEQYF	TGTGCCAGCAGTTACGGGGACCCGGGCTACGAGCAGTACTTC
NA	NA	TRBV28	TRBJ2-7	CASSLGPKGIYEQYF	TGTGCCAGCAGTCTGGGCCCGAAGGGAATCTACGAGCAGTACTTC
TRBD2	NA	TRBV13	TRBJ2-7	CASRSGLAGVEQYF	TGTGCCAGCAGGAGTGGACTAGCGGGAGTCGAGCAGTACTTC
NA	NA	TRBV5-1	TRBJ1-2	CASSPQEQGGSYGYTF	TGCGCCAGCAGCCCGCAGGAACAGGGAGGGAGCTATGGCTACACCTTC
TRBD1	NA	TRBV19	TRBJ2-2	CASSIEHRDRYTGELFF	TGTGCCAGTAGTATAGAACACCGGGACAGATACACCGGGGAGCTGTTTTTT
NA	NA	TRBV5-1	TRBJ2-2	CASSFWQGFGELFF	TGCGCCAGCAGCTTCTGGCAGGGGTTCGGGGAGCTGTTTTTT
TRBD2	NA	TRBV28	TRBJ2-3	CASTPLAGVGDTQYF	TGTGCCAGCACCCCACTAGCGGGAGTAGGAGATACGCAGTATTTT
NA	NA	TRBV5-4	TRBJ1-4	CASRSTMGEKLFF	TGTGCCAGCAGATCAACCATGGGGGAAAAACTGTTTTTT
NA	NA	TRBV6-5	TRBJ1-5	CANLEGRIRNQPQHF	TGTGCCAACCTAGAGGGGCGGATTCGCAATCAGCCCCAGCATTTT
NA	NA	TRBV7-9	TRBJ2-3	CASSLQADTQYF	TGTGCCAGCAGCTTGCAAGCAGATACGCAGTATTTT
TRBD2	NA	TRBV29-1	TRBJ2-7	CSVRDYSYEQYF	TGCAGCGTTAGGGACTATTCCTACGAGCAGTACTTC
NA	once	TRBV6-5	TRBJ2-5	CASSYSVAEETQYF	TGTGCCAGCAGTTACTCGGTAGCGGAAGAGACCCAGTACTTC
TRBD1	NA	TRBV27	TRBJ1-1	CASSSTGTGTEAFF	TGTGCCAGCAGTTCCACCGGGACAGGGACTGAAGCTTTCTTT
NA	NA	TRBV29-1	TRBJ1-1	CSVQDPGTEAFF	TGCAGCGTTCAAGATCCGGGCACTGAAGCTTTCTTT